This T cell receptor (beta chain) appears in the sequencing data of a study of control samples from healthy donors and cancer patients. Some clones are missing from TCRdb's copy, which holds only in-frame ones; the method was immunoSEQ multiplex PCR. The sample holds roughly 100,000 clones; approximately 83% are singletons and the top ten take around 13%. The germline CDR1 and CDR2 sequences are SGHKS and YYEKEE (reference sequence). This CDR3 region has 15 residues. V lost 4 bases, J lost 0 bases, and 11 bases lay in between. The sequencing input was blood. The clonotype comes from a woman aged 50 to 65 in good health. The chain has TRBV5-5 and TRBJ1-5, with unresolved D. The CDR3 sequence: CASSATRYSNQPQHF. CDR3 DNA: TGTGCCAGCAGCGCGACACGTTATAGCAATCAGCCCCAGCATTTT.